Listed here is a single T cell receptor (beta chain). The V segment lost 0 bases and the J segment 3 bases; nucleotides outside the gene matches: 6. The CDR3 has 17 residues. CDR1 and CDR2 (germline): LGHNA, YNFKEQ. The protocol was immunoSEQ multiplex PCR, while the TCRdb copy is restricted to in-frame clones and leaves out a portion. The data show more than 150,000 clones, 75% to 90% seen once. The data were taken from a study of blood T cell repertoires in COVID-19. The TCR was taken from a woman in her twenties or thirties who had recovered from COVID-19. The chain couples TRBV4-2 to TRBJ2-1, with 9 bases aligning to TRBD2. Sequencing used PBMCs or T cells enriched from blood (not recorded which). The CDR3 coding sequence is TGTGCCAGCAGCCAAGAAGGGAGTAGCGGGGGCTACAATGAGCAGTTCTTC. Translation gives CASSQEGSSGGYNEQFF.